This TCR beta chain was recorded in a study of metastatic and nonmetastatic thyroid tumors. This clone was detected many times. Methods used by the authors: The authors used CDR3 differences across clinicopathological groups to build a distant-metastasis classifier for papillary thyroid cancer. TCRdb re-called the PCR reads via MiXCR. The V and J calls shown here were made by TCRdb, not taken from the authors' results. Counted here are 23,000 or so clones, approximately 20% occurring once; the ten biggest clones make up under 9%. None of the patients had undergone any treatment ahead of thyroid surgery. CDR1 and CDR2 (germline): MDHEN, SYDVKM. The CDR3 is 18 residues long. Germline trimming cut 1 base from V and 4 bases from J; bases unmatched to any gene: 8.

The material sequenced was blood. This chain connects TRBV28 to TRBJ2-3; 13 bases match TRBD2. The receptor was isolated from a female donor with papillary thyroid cancer or a benign thyroid nodule (not recorded which). Some clones in this sample may be carry-over from other donors' samples. CDR3 DNA: TGTGCCAGCAGTTTATTCCTTACTAGCGGGAGGGCCTCAGATACGCAGTATTTT. Its translation: CASSLFLTSGRASDTQYF. The entire variable domain, with the rest obtained from reference TRBV28 and TRBJ2-3, is as follows: DVKVTQSSRYLVKRTGEKVFLECVQDMDHENMFWYRQDPGLGLRLIYFSYDVKMKEKGDIPEGYSVSREKKERFSLILESASTNQTSMYLCASSLFLTSGRASDTQYFGPGTRLTVL.